These 10 T cell receptor beta chains were sequenced from one sample in a study of CD8 T cells in ankylosing spondylitis. Their recognized antigens are unknown. One entry per CDR3 protein results from TCRdb running MiXCR on the 5' RACE reads. The sample has around 490,000 distinct CDR3 sequences; less than 6% are singletons. Study-wide results and limits: What seemed typical of ankylosing spondylitis blood was a TCR beta motif built from about eight highly homologous variants.

The sample comprised blood, either unsorted or a sorted T cell fraction (not recorded which). These TCRs come from a male donor with ankylosing spondylitis.

The sample holds many counts of this clonotype. The chain recombines TRBV20-1 with TRBJ2-3; TRBD2 matches at 7 bases. V lost 6 bases, J lost 6 bases, and 9 bases stayed unmatched. Germline V gene lookup returns CDR1 DFQATT and CDR2 SNEGSKA (reference sequence). CDR3 length: 13 residues. The CDR3 DNA reads TGCAGTGCGCCGACTAGCTGGGGGGATACGCAGTATTTT. Residues: CSAPTSWGDTQYF.

This clonotype was recorded many times. The rearrangement links TRBV4-1 to TRBJ2-1, with 8 bases fitting TRBD2. This CDR3 has 15 amino acids. Looked up from germline, CDR1 is MGHRA and CDR2 is YSYEKL. Trimming removed 4 bases from V and 6 bases from J; junction bases left unmatched: 8. CDR3 coding DNA: TGCGCCAGCAGCCTACTGGGACTAGATCTCAATGAGCAGTTCTTC. As protein: CASSLLGLDLNEQFF.

This clonotype has a count of ten or more. The V gene is TRBV5-1, the J gene TRBJ2-3, with D uncertain. Trimming took 5 bases from V and 0 from J, leaving 13 bases between them. CDR1 SGHRS and CDR2 YFSETQ come from the germline V gene. The CDR3 contains 15 residues. The CDR3 reads CASSSDGFSTDTQYF. CDR3 bases: TGCGCCAGCAGTTCTGACGGATTCAGCACAGATACGCAGTATTTT.

This clonotype was seen at least ten times. This sequence joins TRBV7-2 and TRBJ2-1; 9 bases line up with TRBD1. Losses at the gene ends were 6 bases for V and 7 bases for J; bases not matched to a gene: 7. The CDR3 runs to 14 residues. Looked up from germline, CDR1 is SGHTA and CDR2 is FQGNSA. The CDR3 nucleotides are TGTGCCAGCAGAAGTAGGGACAGGGCTAATGAGCAGTTCTTC. Its protein is CASRSRDRANEQFF.

This clonotype was observed at least ten times. The chain links TRBV4-2 to TRBJ1-1; D unresolved. The V end lost 0 bases, the J end lost 2 bases, and 16 bases lay between the germline ends. This CDR3 comprises 17 residues. Germline CDR1 is LGHNA and CDR2 is YNFKEQ. CDR3 nucleotides: TGTGCCAGCAGCCAAGATGGGGTAGGTCGAACTAACACTGAAGCTTTCTTT. It encodes CASSQDGVGRTNTEAFF.

The chain employs TRBV5-4 and TRBJ2-7; D ambiguous. V was cut by 4 bases and J by 0 bases, with 5 bases left in between. The CDR3 is made up of 12 amino acids. Per germline, CDR1 SGHNT and CDR2 YYREEE (reference sequence). For the CDR3, the DNA is TGTGCCAGCAGCGGCCCCTCCTACGAGCAGTACTTC. Translation gives CASSGPSYEQYF.

This clonotype was seen at least ten times. The chain joins TRBV18 to TRBJ2-5; 8 positions match TRBD1. The V gene end was trimmed by 2 bases and the J gene end by 3 bases; junction bases not matched to a gene: 8. This CDR3 has 16 residues. Germline CDR1 KGHSH, CDR2 LQKENI. The CDR3 DNA reads as TGTGCCAGCTCACCAGATAGAGACAGGGGTGAAGAGACCCAGTACTTC. The encoded protein is CASSPDRDRGEETQYF.

The chain carries TRBV5-1 and TRBJ1-1; D uncertain. CDR1 SGHRS and CDR2 YFSETQ come from the germline V gene. This CDR3 region has 13 residues. Trimming left V 1 base short and J 6 bases short, with 10 bases between. CDR3 amino acids: CASSLIGSAEAFF. CDR3 DNA: TGCGCCAGCAGCTTGATTGGGAGCGCTGAAGCTTTCTTT.

The gene calls are TRBV2 and TRBJ2-1; D possibly corresponds to TRBD2 (7 bases). V lost 0 bases and J lost 7, with 10 bases in between. Germline V gives CDR1 SNHLY, CDR2 FYNNEI. The CDR3 consists of 14 residues. The CDR3 DNA follows: TGTGCCAGCAGTGAAGCAGGGGGAGGGAATGAGCAGTTCTTC. Encoded protein: CASSEAGGGNEQFF.

Comment on this clonotype: One base away lies a much larger clone, so this may be a sequencing read error. The chain links TRBV5-1 to TRBJ2-5, with 8 nucleotides matching TRBD1. Germline V gene data show CDR1 as SGHRS and CDR2 as YFSETQ. The CDR3 is 15 residues long. The CDR3 reads CAISFQTGGQETQYF. Written as DNA, the CDR3 is TGCGCCATCAGCTTCCAAACAGGGGGACAGGAGACCCAGTACTTC.